The sequence of this TCR beta chain was determined in a study of cytomegalovirus exposure and HLA in healthy donors (dated by TCRdb to the late 2010s). Context from the whole study: An earlier analysis of approximately 640 of the donors reported 276 Gb of sequence data and 100 million to 130 million unique TCR beta sequences from about 200 million T cells. Among a few hundred genotyped donors of the cohort, an average of about 240,000 unique TCR beta nucleotide sequences were sequenced per donor, roughly 20% of them non-productive. Donor age, sex, ethnicity and CMV serostatus were compiled together with the repertoire data. Typing coverage differed by locus: A, B, C, DRB1 and DQB1 were typed in about 620-640 donors, DQA1 in 522, DPA1 in 600 to 610, and DPB1 in just under 490. Rather than drawing on any new phenotypic data, the later analysis identified candidate immune exposures from TCR beta sequences and the way those sequences occurred across donors. HLA typing included class I and class II loci at four-digit resolution. High-throughput TCR immunosequencing, statistical association of individual TCRs with disease status, and machine learning were combined to predict cytomegalovirus infection status. About 280 gigabases of sequencing data and tens of millions of unique TCR sequences were included in an early release covering about 700 HLA-typed donors. The study profiled the T cell repertoires of around 700 subjects by immunosequencing and related them to cytomegalovirus serostatus. A later analysis re-analyzed previously published TCR beta repertoires from roughly 600 donors and added high-resolution HLA genotyping to study TCR occurrence patterns. A later genetic analysis used genome-wide SNP genotypes for about 60% of the 666 donors, treating that subset as a discovery cohort. Roughly five DR-DQ haplotypes were handled as single units for association and clustering because linkage in the cohort was strong. The study aimed to test whether cataloging public T cell receptors could reveal signatures of past pathogen exposure. Along with the roughly 670-subject first cohort, a separate validation cohort of over 90 different subjects was used. Among the roughly 400 genotyped donors, around 81% belonged to the genetic ancestry cluster associated with self-reported Caucasian donors. All discovery cohort repertoires had been generated using a single sequencing platform. An earlier analysis of several hundred of the donors applied high-throughput TCR beta sequencing to assess whether each TCR beta V gene segment acted as functional or pseudogenic. What the work shows at the level of the full study, not this receptor alone: A further reported finding was that TCR beta sequences accurately predicted the HLA-A and HLA-B alleles for most subjects in the first cohort. Immune exposure information for the cohort was limited to CMV serostatus. The cohort was sequenced for TCR beta chains only, and without alpha or paired-chain data the features that could be detected were limited. The classifier was reported to diagnose cytomegalovirus status with high specificity and sensitivity in both the original cohort and the validation cohort. Presence/absence analyses assumed roughly uniform sequencing depth across donors, an assumption that may not hold. A few of the identified cytomegalovirus-associated TCR beta chains were confirmed in vitro to be specific for cytomegalovirus antigens. According to a later genetic analysis, donors in an Asian-associated ancestry cluster had fewer N-insertions in productive TCRs than the approximately 650-donor mean. The study gave a list of more than 150 TCR beta chains associated with cytomegalovirus. Because counts were too low, seventeen rarely observed V segments, including chromosome 9 orphons, were excluded from the earlier analysis of several hundred of the donors. Most TCR sequences were observed very rarely across donors, whereas some public TCRs were present in many individuals. A later analysis found that HLA-associated TCR beta chains were more clonally expanded and had lower generation probabilities than equally common non-associated chains. Because HLA typing was unavailable for some donors at each locus, only the typed subset was used in association tests. Several of the top co-occurrence clusters appeared to be linked to parvovirus B19, influenza, CMV and Epstein-Barr virus, according to a later analysis. When HLA alleles, especially DR and DQ, strongly co-occurred, TCR associations were difficult to assign to individual alleles. Some IMGT-functional V segments, including TRBV6-2 and TRBV6-3, could not be distinguished by the 87-base-pair reads and were therefore excluded. According to the authors, the approach could potentially be generalized to other disease states and immunological phenotypes. In a later analysis, 15,000 to 20,000 TCR beta sequences were associated with specific HLA alleles at a false discovery rate of 0.05. A later analysis found that most CMV-associated TCR beta chains appeared HLA-restricted, with HLA associations seemingly driven largely by CMV exposure. A cluster of highly shared sequence variants was judged likely to represent a technical artifact of the sequencing pipeline. Linkage disequilibrium might explain the correlated functional status among segregating V segments, but an unknown experimental factor could not be ruled out. In an earlier analysis of 587 of the donors, most TCR beta V segments appeared in productive rearrangements about 90% or about 30% of the time, broadly matching IMGT annotations. In a later analysis, the rate of TCR association differed among HLA loci, with DRB1 alleles having the most associated TCRs and HLA-C alleles having the fewest. An association between a missense DCLRE1C variant and V-gene and J-gene trimming of TCR beta chains was found in a later genetic analysis and replicated in an independent cohort.

Libraries were built with the immunoSEQ multiplex PCR assay. A mixture of 60 forward primers for TCR Vbeta segments and 13 reverse primers for TCR Jbeta segments was used in the multiplex PCR. The CDR3 region of rearranged TCR beta genes was amplified from genomic DNA with a multiplex PCR assay. The Illumina HiSeq System was used to sequence the amplified TCR beta libraries as 87-base-pair reads. The study's processing was this. A later analysis tallied 75 million to 95 million unique TCR beta chains across the 666 repertoires, and around 10 million of those chains were shared by two or more donors. Raw reads were error-corrected and collapsed into unique sequences by a nearest-neighbor algorithm in which closely related sequences were merged to remove PCR and sequencing errors. V, D and J gene segments were assigned by aligning CDR3 sequences to IMGT reference sequences. Each retained sequence needed at least a six-nucleotide match to both a V gene segment and a J gene segment. Rearrangements were called productive when the CDR3 lacked stop codons and stayed in frame with V and J; all others were non-productive. CDR3 was defined according to IMGT convention as the region running from the second conserved V-encoded cysteine to the conserved J-encoded phenylalanine. In an earlier analysis of around 600 of the donors, sequences lacking an unambiguous match to a single V gene segment were excluded. In an earlier analysis of around 590 of the donors, a V segment was called functional when productive rearrangements were above 56.7%, and segregating when the standard deviation between donors exceeded 5%. A statistical classification framework was built to diagnose cytomegalovirus status from the catalog of TCR beta chain sequences. V and J gene assignment, in a later analysis, came from comparing TCR nucleotide sequences with IMGT/GENE-DB human TR gene sequences. In a later analysis, CDR3 sequences and most-parsimonious VDJ recombination scenarios were assigned using the TCRdist pipeline. In a later analysis, each TCR beta chain was defined by its CDR3 amino acid sequence together with its V-gene family, and reads lacking a unique V-gene family were excluded. A later analysis removed nearly 600 highly shared, low-generation-probability nucleotide sequences to deal with suspected cross-contamination and a sequencing artifact. A later analysis calculated a clonal expansion index for each public chain from normalized within-repertoire ranks of inferred template counts. In a later analysis, generation probabilities were computed with a VDJ recombination model fitted to out-of-frame rearrangements, and the resulting probabilities were checked against IGoR. Hypergeometric tests were used in a later analysis to score TCR-TCR, TCR-HLA and TCR-CMV co-occurrence, with a repertoire-size bias correction applied to the TCR pairs. In a later analysis, false discovery rates were estimated by permuting HLA or CMV assignments 20 times. In a later analysis, co-occurring TCRs were grouped using DBSCAN, and TCRdist sequence similarity was added for clustering within HLA-allele-positive subsets. Repertoires with fewer than 30,000 or more than 120,000 public chains, plus five repertoires with anomalous nucleotide sharing, were excluded from co-occurrence clustering. TCRdb's version of the immuneACCESS table is confined to in-frame rearrangements and falls short of the full clone set. An unresolved V gene accounts for under half of the shortfall where checked; the remainder is of unknown origin. V, J and clone size were drawn from that table, and D and trimming were deduced from the DNA. The table for this sample lists 150,000 or so clones; under 80% of them were counted only once. The top ten constitute about 2% of the sample.

Per the germline V gene (reference sequence), LNHDA is the CDR1 and SQIVND is the CDR2. Inclusive of the bounding cysteine and phenylalanine, the CDR3 is 15 residues long. The sequence is cut down to CDR3 DNA, 45 bases in frame from base 1. This clone was counted only a few times. This clone's antigen is unknown. Qualities for individual bases were not recorded, and no much larger clone is one base off. The cohort was made up of 650 to 700 healthy bone marrow donors. At the time of sampling, all cohort members were nominally healthy, though unrecorded immune exposures were likely present. The donor tested CMV seronegative and was one of the 352 seronegative cohort members. A peripheral blood sample was collected from each donor, and TCR beta sequencing was performed on peripheral blood mononuclear cells. The Qiagen DNeasy Blood Extraction Kit was used to extract genomic DNA from the blood cell samples.

This receptor was obtained from a female donor in good health and CMV-seronegative. The V gene is TRBV19 and the J gene is TRBJ2-5, and TRBD2 aligns with 7 junction nucleotides. The DNA matches TRBJ2-7 better at its end, which makes the J call doubtful. Sequencing input: PBMCs. The CDR3 reads as follows: CASSIGAGEIYEQYF. At the DNA level, the sequence is TGTGCCAGTAGTATCGGGGCGGGGGAAATCTACGAGCAGTACTTC.